The 27 T cell receptor beta chains below all came from one sample that was sequenced in a study of control samples from healthy donors and cancer patients. The table came from immunoSEQ multiplex PCR; TCRdb's copy has only in-frame clones and leaves some out. The table lists 150,000 or so clones, about 90% of them singletons. The sequenced material came from blood. Every receptor here comes from a man aged 18 to 29 in good health.

The V gene is TRBV19, the J gene TRBJ1-1, with 7 bases matching TRBD1. The CDR3 is 14 amino acids. Unmatched junction bases numbered 5, after V lost 7 bases and J lost 0 bases. Per the germline V gene, CDR1 is LNHDA and CDR2 is SQIVND (reference sequence). The CDR3 sequence is CASIPDRLNTEAFF. The CDR3 region has the DNA TGTGCCAGTATCCCGGACAGGTTGAACACTGAAGCTTTCTTT. Complete variable domain (other parts from reference TRBV19 and TRBJ1-1): DGGITQSPKYLFRKEGQNVTLSCEQNLNHDAMYWYRQDPGQGLRLIYYSQIVNDFQKGDIAEGYSVSREKKESFPLTVTSAQKNPTAFYLCASIPDRLNTEAFFGQGTRLTVV.

The genes are TRBV4-2 and TRBJ2-2; no firm D call. The germline V gene encodes CDR1 LGHNA and CDR2 YNFKEQ. V lost 0 bases, J lost 4 bases, and 9 bases lay in between. CDR3 size: 15 residues. The CDR3, as DNA: TGTGCCAGCAGCCAAGACATCGGCACCACCGGGGAGCTGTTTTTT. Protein: CASSQDIGTTGELFF.

V gene TRBV6-1 combines with J gene TRBJ1-1; D is possibly TRBD1 (5 bases). Trimming took off 2 bases at V and 5 bases at J, with 12 bases between the two ends. The CDR3 sequence is 14 residues long. Germline V gene lookup returns CDR1 MNHNS and CDR2 SASEGT. This CDR3 is CASSERGLRTEAFF. DNA for the CDR3: TGTGCCAGCAGTGAACGGGGGTTGAGAACTGAAGCTTTCTTT.

This rearrangement joins TRBV2 to TRBJ1-2; TRBD1 matches at 7 bases. In germline, CDR1 is SNHLY, CDR2 FYNNEI. The CDR3 contains 14 residues. Losses at the gene ends were 3 bases for V and 3 bases for J; bases not matched to a gene: 4. The chain's CDR3 is CASSEEQGHYGYTF. CDR3 nucleotide sequence: TGTGCCAGCAGTGAGGAACAGGGGCACTATGGCTACACCTTC.

The chain uses TRBV7-6 and TRBJ2-2; 9 bases align to TRBD1. V lost 2 bases and J lost 4; bases outside the gene matches: 8. Per the germline V gene, CDR1 is SGHVS and CDR2 is FNYEAQ. This CDR3 has 17 residues. CDR3 nucleotides: TGTGCCAGCAGCTTAAATCAGGGACAGGGCGGCACCGGGGAGCTGTTTTTT. As protein: CASSLNQGQGGTGELFF.

This clone was seen just once. The gene calls are TRBV2 and TRBJ1-2; 9 bases map to TRBD1. V shed 8 bases, J shed 4 bases, and the junction held 8 bases outside the gene matches. The CDR3 has 14 residues. CDR1 and CDR2 (germline): SNHLY, FYNNEI. CDR3 protein: CASVMGQGLYGYTF. In DNA form, the CDR3 reads TGTGCCAGCGTCATGGGACAGGGTCTCTATGGCTACACCTTC.

The chain carries TRBV5-5 and TRBJ2-7, with D possibly TRBD1 on 6 matching bases. Germline V gene lookup returns CDR1 SGHKS and CDR2 YYEKEE (reference sequence). Trimming left V 4 bases short and J 4 bases short, with 21 bases between. The CDR3 contains 16 residues. The CDR3, as DNA: TGTGCCAGCAGCCCGCTCCCTGACAGGCGATCTTACGAGCAGTACTTC. This translates into CASSPLPDRRSYEQYF.

The chain uses TRBV7-2 and TRBJ2-7; D gene unclear. The germline CDR1 and CDR2 sequences are SGHTA and FQGNSA. This CDR3 spans 13 amino acids. The germline V and J ends were trimmed by 1 base and 5 bases, with 9 bases remaining between them. The CDR3 is CASSLDRAHEQYF. Here the CDR3 DNA reads TGTGCCAGCAGCTTAGATAGGGCCCACGAGCAGTACTTC.

The chain recombines TRBV5-1 with TRBJ2-2; D unclear. Germline assignment: CDR1 SGHRS and CDR2 YFSETQ. Trimming cost V 0 bases and J 5 bases, with 11 bases left between them. This CDR3 comprises 15 residues. The CDR3 reads CASSLAGSGTGELFF. The CDR3 region has the DNA TGCGCCAGCAGCTTGGCCGGCTCCGGAACCGGGGAGCTGTTTTTT.

The chain is built from TRBV5-1 and TRBJ2-3; D possibly uses TRBD1 or TRBD2 (5 bases each). The CDR3 has 14 amino acids. The V gene's germline CDR1 is SGHRS and CDR2 YFSETQ. With 3 bases removed from V and 6 bases from J, the gap between germline ends came to 14 bases. The CDR3 bases are TGCGCCAGCAGCTGGGGTGGGACGGGGGATACGCAGTATTTT. It codes for CASSWGGTGDTQYF.

The chain is built from TRBV4-2 and TRBJ1-5, with TRBD1 as a possible D gene (6 bases). Germline-derived CDR1 and CDR2 are LGHNA and YNFKEQ. The V gene lost 0 bases and the J gene lost 6 bases, with 12 bases spanning the gap. The CDR3 extends over 15 amino acids. The CDR3 DNA reads TGTGCCAGCAGCCAAGAGGGGGGGGGCCTTCAGCCCCAGCATTTT. Its translation is CASSQEGGGLQPQHF.

The rearrangement joins TRBV12-3 or TRBV12-4 to TRBJ1-1; D is unclear. V lost 1 base and J lost 5, with 8 bases in between. The CDR3 is 13 residues long. Here the CDR3 reads CASSLGFTTEAFF. CDR3 nucleotides: TGTGCCAGCAGTTTAGGGTTCACTACTGAAGCTTTCTTT.

The chain has TRBV5-6 and TRBJ2-2; maybe TRBD1 (5 bases). Germline-derived CDR1 and CDR2 are SGHDT and YYEEEE. Trimming pared 1 base from V and 4 bases from J, leaving 14 bases between. The length of the CDR3 is 16 residues. CDR3 DNA sequence: TGTGCCAGCAGCTTGCGCAGGGATTTCACCACCGGGGAGCTGTTTTTT. Translation gives CASSLRRDFTTGELFF. Full variable domain (rest looked up from reference TRBV5-6 and TRBJ2-2): DAGVTQSPTHLIKTRGQQVTLRCSPKSGHDTVSWYQQALGQGPQFIFQYYEEEERQRGNFPDRFSGHQFPNYSSELNVNALLLGDSALYLCASSLRRDFTTGELFFGEGSRLTVL.

In this sample, this clone turned up many times. The V and J genes are TRBV2 and TRBJ2-2, with D unclear. V gave up 8 bases and J gave up 6 bases, with 4 bases separating them. The CDR3 contains 10 residues. Germline CDR1 reads SNHLY; CDR2 reads FYNNEI. As DNA, the CDR3 is TGTGCCAGCGCGGCCGGGGAGCTGTTTTTT. This codes for CASAAGELFF.

The gene calls are TRBV7-9 and TRBJ1-2; 7 bases fit TRBD1. The germline V gene has CDR1 SEHNR and CDR2 FQNEAQ (reference sequence). This CDR3 spans 17 amino acids. The J segment lost 8 bases and the V segment lost 4 bases, leaving 19 bases of the junction unmatched. The CDR3 nucleotides are TGTGCCAGCAGCTACCCGACGGGACAGAACCGGGAGTGGGGCTACACCTTC. Translated, it gives CASSYPTGQNREWGYTF.

V is TRBV29-1 and J is TRBJ2-7; D perhaps matches TRBD1 (6 bases). Deletions cut 8 bases from V and 0 bases from J, with 14 bases between. Per germline, CDR1 SQVTM and CDR2 ANQGSEA. The CDR3 covers 13 residues. CDR3 residues: CSIHRDTSYEQYF. CDR3 nucleotides: TGCAGCATCCATCGGGACACCTCCTACGAGCAGTACTTC.

The chain joins TRBV7-2 to TRBJ1-1, with 7 bases matching TRBD1. Germline CDR1 and CDR2: SGHTA and FQGNSA. V gave up 5 bases and J gave up 4 bases; unmatched junction bases: 7. This CDR3 is built from 14 residues. Written as DNA, the CDR3 is TGTGCCAGCAGCAGCAGACAGGGTTCCACTGAAGCTTTCTTT. This translates into CASSSRQGSTEAFF. Full variable domain (missing parts from reference TRBV7-2 and TRBJ1-1): GAGVSQSPSNKVTEKGKDVELRCDPISGHTALYWYRQSLGQGLEFLIYFQGNSAPDKSGLPSDRFSAERTGGSVSTLTIQRTQQEDSAVYLCASSSRQGSTEAFFGQGTRLTVV.

The genes are TRBV4-1 and TRBJ2-5, with 10 positions matching TRBD2. Losses at the gene ends were 1 base for V and 3 bases for J; bases not matched to a gene: 2. This CDR3 comprises 15 residues. The germline V gene has CDR1 MGHRA and CDR2 YSYEKL. The CDR3 sequence: CASSQVLAGEETQYF. Written as DNA, the CDR3 is TGCGCCAGCAGCCAAGTCCTAGCGGGAGAAGAGACCCAGTACTTC.

CDR3 DNA: TGTGCCAGCAGCTTGTATCGCAGGACGAACACTGAAGCTTTCTTT. Translated, it gives CASSLYRRTNTEAFF. This rearrangement joins TRBV7-8 to TRBJ1-1; D is undetermined. The germline V gene encodes CDR1 SGHVS and CDR2 FQNEAQ. Trimming pared 3 bases from V and 1 base from J, leaving 12 bases between. This CDR3 is built from 15 residues.

The rearrangement joins TRBV9 to TRBJ1-6; 7 nucleotides align to TRBD1. V was pared by 0 bases and J by 9 bases, with 12 bases of the junction left unmatched. Germline loops: CDR1 SGDLS, CDR2 YYNGEE. CDR3 length: 17 residues. CDR3 sequence (DNA): TGTGCCAGCAGCGTAGTAGACAGGGCAGGTTCCGGTTCACCCCTCCACTTT. It codes for CASSVVDRAGSGSPLHF.

The chain links TRBV10-3 to TRBJ2-7; unclear D gene. This CDR3 has 11 amino acids. CDR1 and CDR2 from the germline V gene are ENHRY and SYGVKD. The V gene lost 3 bases and the J gene lost 5 bases, with 5 bases spanning the gap. This CDR3 is CAISDPHEQYF. The CDR3 coding sequence is TGTGCCATCAGTGACCCCCACGAGCAGTACTTC.

The genes are TRBV7-2 and TRBJ2-7; 7 bases match TRBD1. J gave up 7 bases and V 4 bases, and 7 bases lay outside the gene matches. The germline gives CDR1 SGHTA, CDR2 FQGNSA. This CDR3 is built from 13 residues. Here the CDR3 DNA reads TGTGCCAGCAGCTCCAGGACAGGATTTGAGCAGTACTTC. The encoded protein is CASSSRTGFEQYF.

This clone was recorded a few times. The rearrangement uses TRBV6-5 and TRBJ1-4; no clear D. V dropped 1 base and J dropped 0 bases, with 6 bases sitting between them. The CDR3 is 15 amino acids. CDR1 and CDR2 from the germline V gene are MNHEY and SVGAGI. The CDR3 protein is CASSYWPATNEKLFF. The CDR3 DNA follows: TGTGCCAGCAGTTACTGGCCTGCAACTAATGAAAAACTGTTTTTT.

In its sample, this clone was seen once. This chain uses TRBV6-6 with TRBJ2-5; 9 positions agree with TRBD2. V was pared by 5 bases and J by 5 bases, with 9 bases of the junction left unmatched. Looked up from germline, CDR1 is MNHNY and CDR2 is SVGAGI (reference sequence). CDR3 length: 15 amino acids. DNA for the CDR3: TGTGCCAGCAGTAGGGGGAGCGGGGGGTCGGAGACCCAGTACTTC. Translated, it gives CASSRGSGGSETQYF.

The rearrangement uses TRBV11-2 and TRBJ2-7, with D perhaps TRBD1 (5 bases). Trimming removed 2 bases from V and 3 bases from J, with 8 bases in between. Germline V CDR1 and CDR2: SGHAT, FQNNGV. The CDR3 totals 13 residues. CDR3 sequence: CASSLPTDYEQYF. In DNA, the CDR3 is TGTGCCAGCAGCTTACCGACAGACTACGAGCAGTACTTC.

The chain recombines TRBV7-9 with TRBJ2-3; D uncertain. Germline assignment: CDR1 SEHNR and CDR2 FQNEAQ (reference sequence). V was trimmed by 4 bases and J by 3 bases, leaving 5 bases between them. The CDR3 covers 12 residues. The CDR3 bases are TGTGCCAGCAGCTCGACGACAGATACGCAGTATTTT. Protein product: CASSSTTDTQYF.

This clone came up a few times. V usage is TRBV10-2 and J usage is TRBJ2-2, with D perhaps matching TRBD2 (5 bases). This CDR3 is built from 14 residues. V was shortened by 8 bases and J by 0 bases, with 10 bases between the two germline ends. The germline V gene has CDR1 WSHSY and CDR2 SAAADI. CDR3 protein: CASLTGTNTGELFF. The CDR3 DNA sequence: TGCGCCAGCCTTACCGGGACGAACACCGGGGAGCTGTTTTTT.